The 13 T cell receptor beta chains presented below share a single source sample, sequenced in a study of shared clonotypes between healthy human individuals. Libraries were prepared by immunoSEQ multiplex PCR; TCRdb keeps only in-frame clonotypes and omits some of them. Here the sample spans approximately 530,000 clones, around 95% being singletons. Sequenced: naive CD4+ T cells sorted from blood. Subset in this sample: CD45RA+ positively selected. The receptors here all came from a woman aged 25 to 39 in good health.

The chain uses TRBV30 and TRBJ2-6; D unresolved. Trimming took off 2 bases at V and 5 bases at J, with 19 bases between the two ends. Germline CDR1 GTSNPN, CDR2 SVGIG (reference sequence). CDR3 length equals 17 residues. CDR3 loop: CAWSTTTGGDWANVLTF. DNA of the CDR3: TGTGCCTGGAGTACCACCACGGGTGGCGACTGGGCCAACGTCCTGACTTTC.

This chain connects TRBV18 to TRBJ2-7; D may match TRBD1 or TRBD2 (5 bases each). The V end lost 2 bases, the J end lost 3 bases, and 20 bases lay between the germline ends. Germline V gene data show CDR1 as KGHSH and CDR2 as LQKENI. The CDR3 has 17 amino acids. CDR3 loop: CASSPEGSGTADYEQYF. The CDR3 DNA reads as TGTGCCAGCTCACCAGAAGGAAGTGGGACCGCGGACTACGAGCAGTACTTC.

This sequence joins TRBV7-8 and TRBJ2-1; 10 bases align to TRBD2. Germline CDR1 SGHVS, CDR2 FQNEAQ. The CDR3 has 17 residues. After removal of 6 bases from V and 4 bases from J, the junction contained 12 bases not matched to a gene. CDR3: CASSPCCTSGTYNEQFF. CDR3 in DNA: TGTGCCAGCAGTCCCTGTTGCACTAGCGGGACATACAATGAGCAGTTCTTC.

The chain links TRBV2 to TRBJ1-5; TRBD1 aligns across 9 bases. CDR3 length: 15 amino acids. V shed 1 base and J 7 bases; nucleotides not matched to a gene: 5. Germline CDR1 is SNHLY and CDR2 is FYNNEI. CDR3: CASSEEQGAGQPQHF. The DNA for the CDR3 is TGTGCCAGCAGTGAAGAACAGGGGGCAGGACAGCCCCAGCATTTT.

V gene TRBV30 combines with J gene TRBJ1-2; no definite D call. V was pared by 0 bases and J by 2 bases, with 7 bases between. CDR3 length: 13 amino acids. The germline CDR1 and CDR2 sequences are GTSNPN and SVGIG (reference sequence). DNA for the CDR3: TGTGCCTGGAGTGTACGTGGGAACTATGGCTACACCTTC. It codes for CAWSVRGNYGYTF. The variable domain in full, completed from reference TRBV30 and TRBJ1-2, reads SQTIHQWPATLVQPVGSPLSLECTVEGTSNPNLYWYRQAAGRGLQLLFYSVGIGQISSEVPQNLSASRPQDRQFILSSKKLLLSDSGFYLCAWSVRGNYGYTFGSGTRLTVV.

The genes are TRBV5-4 and TRBJ2-1; possibly TRBD1 or TRBD2 for D (5 bases each). Germline V lookup: CDR1 SGHNT, CDR2 YYREEE (reference sequence). Trimming left V 0 bases short and J 8 bases short, with 12 bases between. This CDR3 comprises 14 residues. The CDR3 DNA is TGTGCCAGCAGCTTGGGCGAACTAGGGGATGAGCAGTTCTTC. Its translation: CASSLGELGDEQFF.

The chain recombines TRBV18 with TRBJ1-5; 7 nucleotides align to TRBD1. Germline V CDR1 and CDR2: KGHSH, LQKENI. Trimming at V came to 2 bases and at J to 5 bases, leaving 6 bases not matched to a gene. The CDR3 length is 15 residues. The CDR3 DNA sequence: TGTGCCAGCTCACCAGGTCGGCAGGGGGATCAGCCCCAGCATTTT. Its translation is CASSPGRQGDQPQHF. The full variable domain, completed using reference TRBV18 and TRBJ1-5, is NAGVMQNPRHLVRRRGQEARLRCSPMKGHSHVYWYRQLPEEGLKFMVYLQKENIIDESGMPKERFSAEFPKEGPSILRIQQVVRGDSAAYFCASSPGRQGDQPQHFGDGTRLSIL.

The rearrangement uses TRBV5-1 and TRBJ2-3; possibly TRBD2 for D (5 bases). Looked up from germline, CDR1 is SGHRS and CDR2 is YFSETQ. CDR3 length equals 16 residues. Trimming took off 4 bases at V and 0 bases at J, with 15 bases between the two ends. The CDR3 loop is CASSPLGTTSTDTQYF. CDR3 coding DNA: TGCGCCAGCAGCCCACTAGGAACAACTAGCACAGATACGCAGTATTTT.

The CDR3 reads CASRLQGAGEQYF. The CDR3 DNA sequence: TGTGCCAGCAGACTACAGGGGGCCGGAGAGCAGTACTTC. V and J are TRBV28 and TRBJ2-7; 9 bases agree with TRBD1. The CDR3 contains 13 residues. Germline lookup yields CDR1 MDHEN and CDR2 SYDVKM. V shed 6 bases and J 7 bases; nucleotides not matched to a gene: 7.

The chain couples TRBV29-1 to TRBJ2-5; 12 bases match TRBD2. CDR1 and CDR2 (germline): SQVTM, ANQGSEA. The CDR3 is 15 residues long. V lost 2 bases to trimming and J lost 5 bases; unmatched junction nucleotides: 6. The CDR3 loop is CSVERRLAGDETQYF. The CDR3 DNA reads as TGCAGCGTTGAACGAAGACTAGCGGGAGACGAGACCCAGTACTTC.

This clone has only one observation. DNA of the CDR3: TGTGCCTCAGCTAGGGGATGGGATGAGCAGTTCTTC. It encodes CASARGWDEQFF. This chain links TRBV30 with TRBJ2-1; the D gene is possibly TRBD1 (5 bases). The length of the CDR3 is 12 residues. The V end lost 7 bases, the J end lost 8 bases, and 15 bases lay between the germline ends. The germline CDR1 and CDR2 sequences are GTSNPN and SVGIG (reference sequence). The whole variable domain, remainder taken from reference TRBV30 and TRBJ2-1, is SQTIHQWPATLVQPVGSPLSLECTVEGTSNPNLYWYRQAAGRGLQLLFYSVGIGQISSEVPQNLSASRPQDRQFILSSKKLLLSDSGFYLCASARGWDEQFFGPGTRLTVL.

The chain uses TRBV6-5 and TRBJ2-1; D not certain. V lost 6 bases, J lost 0 bases, and 12 bases lay in between. Germline V gene data show CDR1 as MNHEY and CDR2 as SVGAGI. The CDR3 spans 15 residues. CDR3 sequence reads: CASSSSESSYNEQFF. The CDR3, as DNA: TGTGCCAGCAGCTCGTCGGAGAGCTCCTACAATGAGCAGTTCTTC.

The V call is TRBV7-9, the J call TRBJ2-1; D is undetermined. The CDR3 runs 17 residues. Trimming took off 5 bases at V and 0 bases at J, with 17 bases between the two ends. The germline V gene encodes CDR1 SEHNR and CDR2 FQNEAQ (reference sequence). The CDR3 protein is CASSASSIRTSYNEQFF. The CDR3, as DNA: TGTGCCAGCAGCGCCTCGTCGATCCGGACCTCCTACAATGAGCAGTTCTTC.